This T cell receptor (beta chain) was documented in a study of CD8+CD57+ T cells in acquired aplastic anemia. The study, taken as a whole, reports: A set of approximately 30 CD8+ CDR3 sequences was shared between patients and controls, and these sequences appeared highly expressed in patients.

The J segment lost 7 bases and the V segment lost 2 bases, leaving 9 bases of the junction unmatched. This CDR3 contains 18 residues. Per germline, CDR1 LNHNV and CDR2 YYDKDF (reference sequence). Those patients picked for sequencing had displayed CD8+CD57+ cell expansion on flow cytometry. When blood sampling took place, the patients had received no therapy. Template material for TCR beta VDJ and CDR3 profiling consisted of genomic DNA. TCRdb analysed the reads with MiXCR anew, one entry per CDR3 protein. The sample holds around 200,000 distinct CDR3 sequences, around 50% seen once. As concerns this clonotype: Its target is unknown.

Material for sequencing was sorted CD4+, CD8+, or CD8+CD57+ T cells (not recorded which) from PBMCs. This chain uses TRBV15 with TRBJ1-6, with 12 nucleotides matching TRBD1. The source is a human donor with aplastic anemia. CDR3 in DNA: TGTGCCACCAGCAGACCATTTCCGGGACAGGGGGCGAATTCACCCCTCCACTTT. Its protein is CATSRPFPGQGANSPLHF.